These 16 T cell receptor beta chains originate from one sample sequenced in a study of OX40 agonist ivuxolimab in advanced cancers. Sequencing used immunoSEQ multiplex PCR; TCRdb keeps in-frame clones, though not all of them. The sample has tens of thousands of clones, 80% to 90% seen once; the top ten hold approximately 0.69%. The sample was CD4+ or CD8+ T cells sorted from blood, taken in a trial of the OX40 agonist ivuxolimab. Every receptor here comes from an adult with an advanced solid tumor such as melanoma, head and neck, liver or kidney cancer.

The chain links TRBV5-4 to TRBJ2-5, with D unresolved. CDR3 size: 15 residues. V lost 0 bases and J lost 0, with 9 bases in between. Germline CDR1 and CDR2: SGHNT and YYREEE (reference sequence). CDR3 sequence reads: CASSLVGANQETQYF. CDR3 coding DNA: TGTGCCAGCAGCTTGGTTGGCGCCAACCAAGAGACCCAGTACTTC. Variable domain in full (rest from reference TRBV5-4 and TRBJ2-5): ETGVTQSPTHLIKTRGQQVTLRCSSQSGHNTVSWYQQALGQGPQFIFQYYREEENGRGNFPPRFSGLQFPNYSSELNVNALELDDSALYLCASSLVGANQETQYFGPGTRLLVL.

This CDR3 reads CASKTQGYNRNTEAFF. The CDR3 nucleotides are TGTGCCAGTAAAACACAGGGTTACAATAGGAACACTGAAGCTTTCTTT. The chain uses TRBV19 and TRBJ1-1, with D perhaps matching TRBD1 (6 bases). V gave up 7 bases and J gave up 1 base, with 19 bases separating them. CDR3 length equals 16 residues. Germline V gene lookup returns CDR1 LNHDA and CDR2 SQIVND (reference sequence).

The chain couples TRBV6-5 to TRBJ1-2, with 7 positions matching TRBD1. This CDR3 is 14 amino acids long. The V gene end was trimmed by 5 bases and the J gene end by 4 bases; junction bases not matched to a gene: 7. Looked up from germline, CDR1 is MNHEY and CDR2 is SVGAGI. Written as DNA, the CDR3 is TGTGCCAGCAGTGCAGGGGGGCGCAGCTATGGCTACACCTTC. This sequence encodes CASSAGGRSYGYTF.

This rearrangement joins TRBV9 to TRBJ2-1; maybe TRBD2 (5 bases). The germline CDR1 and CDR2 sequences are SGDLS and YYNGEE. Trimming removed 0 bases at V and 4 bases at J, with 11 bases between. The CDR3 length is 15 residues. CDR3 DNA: TGTGCCAGCAGCGTAGTAGAGGGTTTGTACAATGAGCAGTTCTTC. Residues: CASSVVEGLYNEQFF.

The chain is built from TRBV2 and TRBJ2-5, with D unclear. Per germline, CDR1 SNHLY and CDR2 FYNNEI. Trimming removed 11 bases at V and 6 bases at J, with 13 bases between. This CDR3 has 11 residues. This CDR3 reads CARWLVKTQYF. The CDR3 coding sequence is TGTGCCCGGTGGCTTGTAAAGACCCAGTACTTC.

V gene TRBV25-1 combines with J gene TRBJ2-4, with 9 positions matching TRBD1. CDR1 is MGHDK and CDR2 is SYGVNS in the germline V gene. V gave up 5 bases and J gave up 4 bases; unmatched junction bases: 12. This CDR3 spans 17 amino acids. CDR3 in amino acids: CASSPAVDRGGKNIQYF. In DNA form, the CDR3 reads TGTGCCAGCAGTCCCGCCGTGGACAGGGGCGGAAAAAACATTCAGTACTTC.

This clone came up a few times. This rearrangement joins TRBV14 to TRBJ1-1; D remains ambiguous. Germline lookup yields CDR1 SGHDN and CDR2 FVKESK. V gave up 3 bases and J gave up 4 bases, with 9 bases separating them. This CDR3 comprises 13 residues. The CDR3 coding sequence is TGTGCCAGCAGCCAGAGTCTTATCACTGAAGCTTTCTTT. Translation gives CASSQSLITEAFF.

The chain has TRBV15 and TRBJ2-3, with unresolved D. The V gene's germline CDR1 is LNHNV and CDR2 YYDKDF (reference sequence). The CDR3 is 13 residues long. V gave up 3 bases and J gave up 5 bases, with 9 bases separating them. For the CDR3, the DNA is TGTGCCACCAGCAGGCCTACGAAAGATACGCAGTATTTT. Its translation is CATSRPTKDTQYF.

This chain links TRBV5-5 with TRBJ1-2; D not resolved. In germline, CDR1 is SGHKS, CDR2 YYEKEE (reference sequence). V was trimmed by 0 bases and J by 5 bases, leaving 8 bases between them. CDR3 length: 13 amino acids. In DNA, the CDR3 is TGTGCCAGCAGCTTGGTTCCCGAGTATGGCTACACCTTC. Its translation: CASSLVPEYGYTF.

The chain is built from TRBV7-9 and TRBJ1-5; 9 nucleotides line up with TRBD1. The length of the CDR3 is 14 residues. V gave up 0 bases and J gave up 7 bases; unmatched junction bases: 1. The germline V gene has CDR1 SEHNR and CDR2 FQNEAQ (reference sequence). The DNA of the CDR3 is TGTGCCAGCAGCTTAGCAGGGACAGGGCAGCCCCAGCATTTT. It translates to CASSLAGTGQPQHF.

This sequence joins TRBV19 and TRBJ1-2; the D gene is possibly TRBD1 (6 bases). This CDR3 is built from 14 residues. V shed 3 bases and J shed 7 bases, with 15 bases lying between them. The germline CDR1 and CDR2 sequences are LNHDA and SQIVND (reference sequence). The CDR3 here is CASSIVQGQGGYTF. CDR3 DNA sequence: TGTGCCAGTAGTATCGTACAGGGTCAAGGTGGCTACACCTTC.

CDR3 in amino acids: CASSSLDGGYEQYF. CDR3 in DNA: TGTGCCAGCAGCTCCCTGGACGGAGGCTACGAGCAGTACTTC. The rearrangement uses TRBV5-6 and TRBJ2-7; D might be TRBD2 (5 bases). CDR1 is SGHDT and CDR2 is YYEEEE in the germline V gene. With 3 bases removed from V and 3 bases from J, the gap between germline ends came to 13 bases. This CDR3 has 14 residues.

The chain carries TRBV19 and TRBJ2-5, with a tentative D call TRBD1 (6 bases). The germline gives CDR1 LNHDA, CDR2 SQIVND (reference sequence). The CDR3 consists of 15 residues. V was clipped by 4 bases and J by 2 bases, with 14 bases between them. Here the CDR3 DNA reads TGTGCCAGTAGTAAACGGACAGATGCTCAAGAGACCCAGTACTTC. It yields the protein CASSKRTDAQETQYF.

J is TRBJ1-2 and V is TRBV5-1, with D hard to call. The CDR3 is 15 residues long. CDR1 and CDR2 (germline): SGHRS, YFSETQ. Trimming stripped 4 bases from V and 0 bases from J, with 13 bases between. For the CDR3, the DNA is TGCGCCAGCAGCGCCGGACGGAATTCTAACTATGGCTACACCTTC. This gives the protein CASSAGRNSNYGYTF.

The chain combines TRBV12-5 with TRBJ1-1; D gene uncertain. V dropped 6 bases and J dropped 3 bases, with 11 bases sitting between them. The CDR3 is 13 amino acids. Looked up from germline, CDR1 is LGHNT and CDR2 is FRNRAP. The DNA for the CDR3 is TGTGCTAGTGGGACCTCGAGCTACACTGAAGCTTTCTTT. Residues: CASGTSSYTEAFF.

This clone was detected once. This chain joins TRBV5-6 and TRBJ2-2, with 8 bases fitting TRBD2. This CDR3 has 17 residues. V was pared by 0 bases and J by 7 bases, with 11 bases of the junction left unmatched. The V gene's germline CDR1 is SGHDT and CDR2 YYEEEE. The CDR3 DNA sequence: TGTGCCAGCAGCTTGGAGGTAGCGGGGAATTTCGGCGGGGAGCTGTTTTTT. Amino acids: CASSLEVAGNFGGELFF.